This entry concerns a single T cell receptor beta chain. Its antigen is currently unknown. Assay: immunoSEQ multiplex PCR; the TCRdb copy retains only in-frame clones and omits some. The sample records about 180,000 clones, about 86% being singletons. CDR1 is SGHTA, CDR2 FQGNSA, per germline. V lost 2 bases and J 3 bases, leaving 8 bases between the germline ends. The CDR3 runs to 13 residues. The data are from a study of T cell responses to AZD1222 COVID-19 vaccine. General observations from the study: Per reports, nearly half of all spike-specific TCRs target regions that are unmutated in variants. It should be noted that donors were predominantly white British and more often female, and clonal diversity was possibly underestimated. Only a handful of AZD1222 recipients were seropositive at baseline. Spike-specific TCRs gained breadth and depth after people received two AZD1222 doses.

This sequence originates from an adult in good health. The sequencing used peripheral blood, collected on day 0 of AZD1222 vaccination. The V and J genes are TRBV7-2 and TRBJ2-7; D remains unclear. This CDR3 reads CASSLNSRYEQYF. CDR3 bases: TGTGCCAGCAGCTTAAACTCCCGCTACGAGCAGTACTTC.